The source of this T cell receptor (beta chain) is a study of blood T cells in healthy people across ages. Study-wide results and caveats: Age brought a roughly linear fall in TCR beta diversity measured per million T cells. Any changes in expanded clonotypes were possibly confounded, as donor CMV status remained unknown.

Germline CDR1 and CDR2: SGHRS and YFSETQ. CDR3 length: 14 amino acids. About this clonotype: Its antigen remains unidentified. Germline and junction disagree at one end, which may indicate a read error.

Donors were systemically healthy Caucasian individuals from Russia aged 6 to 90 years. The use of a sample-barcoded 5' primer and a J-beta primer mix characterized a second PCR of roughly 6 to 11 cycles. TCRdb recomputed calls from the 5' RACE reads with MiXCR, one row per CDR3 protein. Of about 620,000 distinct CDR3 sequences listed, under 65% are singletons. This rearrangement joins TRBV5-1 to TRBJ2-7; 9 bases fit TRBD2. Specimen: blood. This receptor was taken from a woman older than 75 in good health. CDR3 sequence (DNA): TGCGCCAGCAGCTTGGACCCGTTAGCGGGAGAGCGGTACTTC. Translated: CASSLDPLAGERYF.